The text below deals with one TCR beta chain. This sample is drawn from a study of beta chain features in type 1 diabetes. The authors reverse transcribed all of the isolated RNA, so sequencing captured expressed TCRB transcripts. TCRdb's copy holds only in-frame clones and misses some; the assay was immunoSEQ multiplex PCR. This table holds fewer than 250,000 clones, more than 9% found once. The CDR3 sequence is 13 residues long. Germline-derived CDR1 and CDR2 are SGHVS and FNYEAQ. Between the trimmed V and J ends, which lost 4 bases and 5 bases, there was a span of 9 bases. V is TRBV7-6 and J is TRBJ1-5; possibly TRBD1 for D (6 bases). The specimen sequenced was naive CD4+ T cells from blood. The TCR sequence derives from a woman aged 18-29 years in good health. CDR3 in amino acids: CASSSYRDQPQHF. CDR3 sequence (DNA): TGTGCCAGCAGCTCCTACAGGGATCAGCCCCAGCATTTT.